The T cell receptor beta chain under discussion was sequenced for a study of blood T cell repertoires in COVID-19. As for the study in general: Samples of COVID-19 (acute and convalescent) were obtained from the United States, Italy and Spain. The analysed material was cDNA or gDNA that came from T cells, B-cell-depleted T cells, or PBMCs.

Authors' processing steps: Reference gene primer amplification gave estimated nucleated cell counts. Clones were read by immunoSEQ multiplex PCR, and TCRdb kept only the in-frame ones, dropping some. That table supplies the V and J calls and clone size; D and trimming were determined from the DNA. The sample has about 120,000 clones, around 80% seen once. Looked up from germline, CDR1 is LNHDA and CDR2 is SQIVND (reference sequence). The ends lost 2 bases at V and 2 bases at J; junction bases unmatched: 4. This CDR3 has 16 amino acids. The sequence derives from a woman of 80 years or more with acute or convalescent COVID-19. Sequenced material: peripheral blood. The chain combines TRBV19 with TRBJ2-7; the match to TRBD2 covers 12 bases. In DNA, the CDR3 is TGTGCCAGTAGTATAACTAGCGGGGGGAACCCCTACGAGCAGTACTTC. Amino acid sequence: CASSITSGGNPYEQYF.